The T cell receptor (beta chain) under discussion was sequenced for a study of beta chain features in type 1 diabetes. Study details: Healthy donors resembled patients in age, gender and cell yields.

CD4+ naive, central memory, regulatory and stem cell-like memory cells were sorted via CD45RO/CCR7/CD25/CD127/CD95/CD27. CDR1 is LGHNA and CDR2 is YNFKEQ in the germline V gene. Trimming took off 6 bases at V and 2 bases at J, with 12 bases between the two ends. The CDR3 runs 14 residues. The study reverse transcribed the entire isolated RNA, so it sequenced expressed TCRB transcripts. Some clones are missing from TCRdb's copy, which holds only in-frame ones; the method was immunoSEQ multiplex PCR. This table holds 15,000 to 20,000 clones, around 50% found once. V gene TRBV4-2 combines with J gene TRBJ2-3, with D possibly TRBD1 on 6 matching bases. This clonotype was obtained from a man younger than 30 in good health. Sequencing input: stem cell memory CD4+ T cells from blood. As DNA, the CDR3 is TGTGCCAGCAGTCCCGACAGGTACACAGATACGCAGTATTTT. It specifies CASSPDRYTDTQYF.